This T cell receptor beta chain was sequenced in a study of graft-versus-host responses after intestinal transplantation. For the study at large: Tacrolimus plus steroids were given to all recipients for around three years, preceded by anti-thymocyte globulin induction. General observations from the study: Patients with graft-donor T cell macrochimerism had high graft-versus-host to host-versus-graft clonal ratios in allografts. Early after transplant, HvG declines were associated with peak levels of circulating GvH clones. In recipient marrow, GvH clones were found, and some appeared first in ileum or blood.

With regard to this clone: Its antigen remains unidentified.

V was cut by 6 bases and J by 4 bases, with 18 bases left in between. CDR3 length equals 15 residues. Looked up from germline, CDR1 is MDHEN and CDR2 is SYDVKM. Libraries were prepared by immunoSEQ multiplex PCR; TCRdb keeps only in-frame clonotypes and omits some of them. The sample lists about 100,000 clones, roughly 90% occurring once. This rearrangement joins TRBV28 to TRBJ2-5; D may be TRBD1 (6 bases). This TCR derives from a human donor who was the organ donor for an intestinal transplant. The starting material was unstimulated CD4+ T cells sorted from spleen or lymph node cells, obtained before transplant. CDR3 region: CASRPTGKVAETQYF. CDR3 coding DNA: TGTGCCAGCAGACCGACAGGAAAGGTGGCAGAGACCCAGTACTTC.